Here is one T cell receptor beta chain with its context. Antigen unknown. The PCR ran on 60 Vbeta and 13 Jbeta primers. Sequencing used immunoSEQ multiplex PCR; TCRdb keeps in-frame clones, though not all of them. This table has about 170,000 clones, 80% to 85% appearing once. These data belong to a study of cytomegalovirus exposure and HLA in healthy donors. Study summary: As released early, the data held around 80 million unique TCRs from HLA-typed donors. Membership in the Caucasian-associated ancestry cluster was found for around 85% of almost 400 genotyped donors.

The V gene's germline CDR1 is SNHLY and CDR2 FYNNEI. The CDR3 has 14 residues. The V end lost 3 bases, the J end lost 1 base, and 6 bases lay between the germline ends. Study conclusions and caveats: Researchers reported in a later analysis that a missense DCLRE1C variant was tied to TCR beta V- and J-gene trimming. Fewer N-insertions than the roughly 600-donor mean were reportedly shown by an Asian-associated ancestry cluster in a later analysis.

The source of this sequence is a boy under 10 years old in good health and CMV-seronegative. Sequencing input: PBMCs. This chain joins TRBV2 and TRBJ2-2, with D hard to call. The CDR3 loop is CASSDSRNTGELFF. The CDR3 DNA follows: TGTGCCAGCAGTGATTCGAGGAACACCGGGGAGCTGTTTTTT.